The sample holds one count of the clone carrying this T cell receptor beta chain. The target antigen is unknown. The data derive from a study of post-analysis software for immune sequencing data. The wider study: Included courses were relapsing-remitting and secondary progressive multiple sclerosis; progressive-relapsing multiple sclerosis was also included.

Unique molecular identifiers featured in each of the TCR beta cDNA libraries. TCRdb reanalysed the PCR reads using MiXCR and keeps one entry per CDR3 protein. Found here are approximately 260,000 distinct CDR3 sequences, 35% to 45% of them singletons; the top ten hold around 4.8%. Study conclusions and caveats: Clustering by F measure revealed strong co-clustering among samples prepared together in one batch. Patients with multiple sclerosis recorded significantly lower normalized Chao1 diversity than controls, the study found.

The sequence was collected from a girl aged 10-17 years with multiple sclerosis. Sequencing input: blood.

As DNA, the CDR3 is TGTGCCAGCAGCTTCGAGAGGGTGGGGATGAACACTGAAGCTTTCTTT. Encoded protein: CASSFERVGMNTEAFF. The chain is built from TRBV7-9 and TRBJ1-1; D remains ambiguous. V was shortened by 3 bases and J by 0 bases, with 14 bases between the two germline ends. The CDR3 runs to 16 residues. Germline V gene lookup returns CDR1 SEHNR and CDR2 FQNEAQ (reference sequence).